This T cell receptor (beta chain) is drawn from a study of cytomegalovirus exposure and HLA in healthy donors (dated by TCRdb to 2016 to 2017). Turning to the overall study: An earlier analysis of some 550 of the donors reported 250 to 300 Gb of sequence data and around 120 million unique TCR beta sequences from 150 million to 200 million T cells. The genetic ancestry cluster associated with self-reported Caucasian donors included 81% of the roughly 400 genotyped donors. An early release that covered some 640 HLA-typed donors contained approximately 300 gigabases of sequencing data and 70 million to 100 million unique TCR sequences. A later genetic analysis used genome-wide SNP genotypes for about 65% of the 666 donors, treating that subset as a discovery cohort. All discovery cohort repertoires had been generated on a single sequencing platform. The study combined high-throughput TCR immunosequencing, statistical association of individual TCRs with disease status, and machine learning to predict cytomegalovirus infection status. HLA typing included class I and class II loci at four-digit resolution. The number of typed donors differed by locus: about 620-640 for A, B, C, DRB1 and DQB1; approximately 540 for DQA1; over 600 for DPA1; and 400 to 480 for DPB1. Besides the first cohort of 666 subjects, a separate validation cohort made up of 95 to 150 different subjects was used. Four to six DR-DQ haplotypes were handled as single units for association and clustering because linkage in the cohort was strong. The later analysis used no new phenotypic data to find candidate immune exposures, relying instead on TCR beta sequences and their occurrence across donors. The T cell repertoires of some 670 subjects were profiled by immunosequencing and related to cytomegalovirus serostatus. To study patterns of TCR occurrence, a later analysis re-analyzed previously published TCR beta repertoires from around 660 donors and added high-resolution HLA genotyping. Among about 360 genotyped donors of the cohort, an average of around 240,000 unique TCR beta nucleotide sequences were sequenced per donor, roughly 18% of them non-productive. Donor age, sex, ethnicity and CMV serostatus were compiled alongside the repertoire data. In an earlier analysis of more than 550 of the donors, high-throughput TCR beta sequencing was used to judge whether each TCR beta V gene segment behaved as functional or pseudogenic. The study aimed to test whether cataloging public T cell receptors could reveal signatures of past pathogen exposure.

This clone was seen more than once but under ten times. Its specific antigen is unknown. No conserved phenylalanine or tryptophan ends this CDR3, so it is likely a read error. The CDR3 is 13 residues long, ends included. The kept DNA is CDR3 alone, 39 bases in frame from the first base. CDR1 is given as SGHNT and CDR2 as YYREEE, both from the germline V gene (reference sequence). The V end loses 0 bases and the J end loses 10 bases, and a stretch of 8 bases separates them. Libraries were constructed by the immunoSEQ multiplex PCR assay. A mixture of 60 forward primers for TCR Vbeta segments and 13 reverse primers for TCR Jbeta segments was used in the multiplex PCR. The CDR3 region of rearranged TCR beta genes was amplified from genomic DNA with a multiplex PCR assay. On the Illumina HiSeq System, the amplified TCR beta libraries were sequenced as 87-base-pair reads. The paper's data handling went like this. In a later analysis, tens of millions of unique TCR beta chains were counted across the roughly 700 repertoires, and about 10 million of these chains were shared by at least two donors. Raw reads were error-corrected and collapsed into unique sequences by a nearest-neighbor algorithm in which closely related sequences were merged to remove PCR and sequencing errors. To assign V, D and J gene segments, CDR3 sequences were aligned to IMGT reference sequences. For a sequence to be retained, a match of at least six nucleotides to both a V gene segment and a J gene segment was required. A rearrangement was called productive if the CDR3 had no stop codons and remained in frame with V and J, and every other rearrangement was called non-productive. Following IMGT convention, CDR3 was defined as the stretch from the second conserved V-encoded cysteine to the conserved J-encoded phenylalanine. The earlier analysis of 587 of the donors excluded any sequence lacking an unambiguous match to a single V gene segment. In an earlier analysis of almost 600 of the donors, a V segment was called functional when productive rearrangements were above 56.7%, and segregating when the standard deviation between donors exceeded 5%. A statistical classification framework was developed to diagnose cytomegalovirus status using the catalog of TCR beta chain sequences. In a later analysis, V and J genes were assigned by comparing TCR nucleotide sequences against IMGT/GENE-DB human TR gene sequences. The TCRdist pipeline was used in a later analysis to assign CDR3 sequences and most-parsimonious VDJ recombination scenarios. In a later analysis, each TCR beta chain was defined by its CDR3 amino acid sequence together with its V-gene family, and reads without a unique V-gene family were excluded. As a way to deal with suspected cross-contamination and a sequencing artifact, a later analysis dropped nearly 600 nucleotide sequences that were highly shared and had low generation probability. In a later analysis, a clonal expansion index was calculated for each public chain from normalized within-repertoire ranks of inferred template counts. A later analysis computed generation probabilities with a VDJ recombination model fitted to out-of-frame rearrangements, and checked the results against IGoR. In a later analysis, hypergeometric tests were used to score TCR-TCR, TCR-HLA and TCR-CMV co-occurrence, with a repertoire-size bias correction applied to TCR pairs. To estimate false discovery rates, a later analysis permuted the HLA or CMV assignments 20 times. In a later analysis, co-occurring TCRs were grouped with DBSCAN, and TCRdist sequence similarity was added when clustering was performed within HLA-allele-positive subsets. Co-occurrence clustering excluded repertoires with fewer than 30,000 or more than 120,000 public chains, plus five with anomalous nucleotide sharing. TCRdb holds this immuneACCESS table with in-frame rearrangements only. Some clones are missing; in checked studies, unresolved V genes explain under half, and the rest has no known cause. V, J and clone size reflect that table, while D and trimming were determined from the DNA. Recorded for this sample are approximately 160,000 clones; 70% to 80% of them occurred a single time. Around a tenth of the sample is taken by the ten largest.

The cohort comprised 710 or so healthy bone marrow donors. At the time of sampling, all cohort members were nominally healthy, though unrecorded immune exposures were likely present. The donor was CMV seropositive and belonged to the group of 270 or so seropositive cohort members. Each donor provided a peripheral blood sample, and peripheral blood mononuclear cells were used for TCR beta sequencing. Genomic DNA extraction from the blood cell samples was performed with the Qiagen DNeasy Blood Extraction Kit. Overall study outcomes, separate from this receptor: A further reported finding was that TCR beta sequences accurately predicted the HLA-A and HLA-B alleles for most subjects in the first cohort. A later genetic analysis associated a missense DCLRE1C variant with V-gene and J-gene trimming of TCR beta chains, and an independent cohort replicated the association. An earlier analysis of approximately 590 of the donors showed that most TCR beta V segments appeared in productive rearrangements either about 87% or about 30% of the time, which broadly matched IMGT annotations. A cluster of highly shared sequence variants was judged likely to represent a technical artifact of the sequencing pipeline. The classifier was reported to diagnose cytomegalovirus status with high specificity and sensitivity in both the original and validation cohorts. For the cohort, immune exposure information was limited to CMV serostatus. Linkage disequilibrium might explain the correlated functional status among segregating V segments, but an unknown experimental factor could not be ruled out. It was suggested by the authors that the approach could potentially be generalized to other disease states and immunological phenotypes. Most CMV-associated TCR beta chains appeared to be HLA-restricted in a later analysis, and the HLA associations seemed to be driven largely by CMV exposure. A later analysis found that TCR association rates varied across HLA loci, with DRB1 alleles showing the most associated TCRs and HLA-C alleles the fewest. The presence/absence analyses assumed that sequencing depth was roughly uniform across donors, and that assumption may not be true. In vitro tests confirmed that three of the cytomegalovirus-associated TCR beta chains recognize cytomegalovirus antigens. The 87-base-pair reads could not distinguish some IMGT-functional V segments, including TRBV6-2 and TRBV6-3, so those segments were excluded. Because HLA typing was unavailable for some donors at each locus, only the typed subset was used in association tests. Compared with equally common non-associated chains, HLA-associated TCR beta chains in a later analysis were more clonally expanded and had lower generation probabilities. Most TCR sequences were observed very rarely across donors, whereas some public TCRs were present in many individuals. In this cohort, only TCR beta chains were sequenced, and detectable features were limited by the absence of alpha or paired-chain data. A later genetic analysis reported fewer N-insertions in productive TCRs among donors in an Asian-associated ancestry cluster than the roughly 620-donor mean. Assigning TCR associations to individual alleles was difficult when HLA alleles, especially DR and DQ, strongly co-occurred. A later analysis associated around 16,000 TCR beta sequences with specific HLA alleles at a false discovery rate of 0.05. Several of the top co-occurrence clusters appeared to be linked to parvovirus B19, influenza, CMV and Epstein-Barr virus, according to a later analysis. Because counts were too low, seventeen rarely observed V segments, including chromosome 9 orphons, were excluded from the earlier analysis of 500 to 700 of the donors. The study gave a list of around 170 TCR beta chains associated with cytomegalovirus.

The sequence joins TRBV5-4 to TRBJ1-6; TRBD1 might be the D gene, on 6 matching bases. The sequenced material came from PBMCs. This clonotype was obtained from a man in his late teens or twenties in good health and CMV-seropositive. At the DNA level, the sequence is TGTGCCAGCAGCTTGGGCAGGGGCTCACCCCTCCACCTT. This translates into CASSLGRGSPLHL.